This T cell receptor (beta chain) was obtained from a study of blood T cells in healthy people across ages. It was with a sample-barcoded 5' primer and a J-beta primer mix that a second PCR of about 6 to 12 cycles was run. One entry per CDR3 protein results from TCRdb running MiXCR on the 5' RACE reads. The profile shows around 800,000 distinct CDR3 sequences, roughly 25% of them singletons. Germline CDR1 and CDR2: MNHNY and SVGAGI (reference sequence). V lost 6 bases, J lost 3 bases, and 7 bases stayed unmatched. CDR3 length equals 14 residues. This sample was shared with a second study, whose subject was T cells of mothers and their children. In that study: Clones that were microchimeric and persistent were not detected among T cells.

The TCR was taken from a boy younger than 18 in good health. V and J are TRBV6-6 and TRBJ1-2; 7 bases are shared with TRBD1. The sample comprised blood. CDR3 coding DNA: TGTGCCAGCAGGTCTGACAGGGAGGACTATGGCTACACCTTC. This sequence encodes CASRSDREDYGYTF.